This T cell receptor beta chain was captured in a study of early T cells in non-severe SARS-CoV-2 infection. This clonotype was recorded a few times. TCRdb independently ran MiXCR on the 5' RACE reads; one entry per CDR3 protein. The sample consists of tens of thousands of distinct CDR3 sequences, roughly an eighth of them appearing once. The ends lost 8 bases at V and 6 bases at J; junction bases unmatched: 6. The CDR3 contains 12 residues. The germline V gene has CDR1 DFQATT and CDR2 SNEGSKA (reference sequence). This TCR was sampled from an adult who was a healthcare worker with PCR-confirmed SARS-CoV-2 infection or an uninfected control (not recorded which). The sequenced material came from whole blood. This chain connects TRBV20-1 to TRBJ2-2, with 7 bases lining up with TRBD1. The DNA of the CDR3 is TGCAGTCTAGGACAGGCCGCCGGGGAGCTGTTTTTT. This sequence encodes CSLGQAAGELFF.